This T cell receptor beta chain was recovered during a study of T cells after yellow fever vaccination. CDR1 is DFQATT and CDR2 is SNEGSKA in the germline V gene (reference sequence). The V end was cut by 3 bases, the J end by 4 bases, with 2 bases between. This CDR3 has 10 amino acids. TCRdb re-derived calls from the 5' RACE reads in MiXCR, one entry per CDR3 protein. The sample shows roughly 150,000 distinct CDR3 sequences, roughly 6.7% of them seen only once. This clonotype was recorded many times. The genes are TRBV20-1 and TRBJ2-3; D not resolved. This receptor was taken from a man aged 25 to 40 who received the YFV17D yellow fever vaccine. Material: CD4+ T cells sorted from PBMCs, obtained 10 days after the yellow fever booster vaccination. CDR3 DNA: TGCAGTGCTAGCCCAGATACGCAGTATTTT. Amino acid sequence: CSASPDTQYF.